These T cell receptor beta chains were read from a single sample in a study of shared clonotypes between healthy human individuals. Repertoires were generated with immunoSEQ multiplex PCR, while TCRdb's copy carries only in-frame clones and drops some. The sample consists of about 690,000 clones, less than 95% of them appearing once. The sequenced sample consisted of memory CD8+ T cells from PBMCs. All receptors come from a man between 18 and 29 years old in good health. Some clones in this sample may be carry-over from other donors' samples. CDR3s include the opening cysteine and the closing phenylalanine or tryptophan.

>TRBJ2-7|TRBV19
CASSMGQGAYEQYF
>TRBJ1-6|TRBV5-1
CASSLAAGSHSPLHF
>TRBJ2-3|TRBV28
CASPRKTSGTDTQYF
>TRBJ2-3|TRBV5-4
CASSSGPPKTDTQYF
>TRBJ2-7|TRBV4-1
CASSQEPWLAGASSYEQYF
>TRBJ2-7|TRBV7-8
CASSRPWTSGSYEQYF
>TRBJ2-3|TRBV27
CASSSDPLRGSDTQYF
>TRBJ1-5|TRBV6-6
CASSYDRGRQPQHF
>TRBJ2-7|TRBV21-1
CASEGGRVDEQYF
>TRBJ2-1|TRBV9
CASSDPTRGGYNEQFF
>TRBJ1-1|TRBV7-9
CASSPMRRGEAFF
>TRBJ1-3|TRBV29-1
CSVYHPGGNTIYF
>TRBJ2-3|TRBV6-6
CASTPFGTATDTQYF
>TRBJ2-7|TRBV5-1
CASSAEGYEQYF
>TRBJ2-2|TRBV5-5
CASSLSSNTGELFF